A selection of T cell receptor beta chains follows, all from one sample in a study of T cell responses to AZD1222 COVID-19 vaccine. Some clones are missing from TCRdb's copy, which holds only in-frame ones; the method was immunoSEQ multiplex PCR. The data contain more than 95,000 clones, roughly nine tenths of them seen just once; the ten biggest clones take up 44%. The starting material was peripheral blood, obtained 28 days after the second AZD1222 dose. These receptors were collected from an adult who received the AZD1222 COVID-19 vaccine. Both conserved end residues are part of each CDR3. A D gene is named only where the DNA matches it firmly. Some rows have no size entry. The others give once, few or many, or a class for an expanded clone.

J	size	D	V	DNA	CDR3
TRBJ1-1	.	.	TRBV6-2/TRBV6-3	TGTGCCAGCAGTTACAATACGTTTGAAGCTTTCTTT	CASSYNTFEAFF
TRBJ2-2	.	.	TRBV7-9	TGTGCCAGCAGCTTAGGGAACGGGGAGCTGTTTTTT	CASSLGNGELFF
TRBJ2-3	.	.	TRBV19	TGTGCCGTAGAAATTTATACGCAGTATTTT	CAVEIYTQYF
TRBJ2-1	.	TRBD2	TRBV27	TGTGCCAGCAGTCCCACTACTAGCGGGAGTTATCTTAGGCAGTTCTTC	CASSPTTSGSYLRQFF
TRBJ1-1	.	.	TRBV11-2	TGTGCCAGCAGCCTTAGTACTGAAGCTTTCTTT	CASSLSTEAFF
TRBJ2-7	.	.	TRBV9	TGTGCCAGCAGTGAAGACCGGGACACGGCCATTTACGAGCAGTACTTC	CASSEDRDTAIYEQYF
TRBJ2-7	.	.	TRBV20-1	TGCAGTGCTAGCATGGCCCACGAGCAGTACTTC	CSASMAHEQYF
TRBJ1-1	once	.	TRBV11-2	TGTGCCAGCAGCTTTGGATACCGAAACGGGAACACTGAAGCTTTCTTT	CASSFGYRNGNTEAFF
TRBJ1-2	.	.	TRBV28	TGTGCCAGCAGACAGTCCTCGCCCGGGCGAGGCTACACCTTC	CASRQSSPGRGYTF
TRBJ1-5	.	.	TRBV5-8	TGTGCCAGCAGCTTTGCGTCAGGGAGTAATCAGCCCCAGCATTTT	CASSFASGSNQPQHF
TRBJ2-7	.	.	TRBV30	TGTGCCTGGAGTGGGACTTCGACAGGGCAGTACTTC	CAWSGTSTGQYF
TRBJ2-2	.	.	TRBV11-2	TGTGCCAGCAGCTTACGTATCGGGAGCACCGGGGAGCTGTTTTTT	CASSLRIGSTGELFF
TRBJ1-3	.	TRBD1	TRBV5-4	TGTGCCAGCAGCATCCGGGACAGGGGGCAAGAGGCTGGAAACACCATATATTTT	CASSIRDRGQEAGNTIYF
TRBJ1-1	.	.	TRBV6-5	TGTGCCAGCAGTTACTCAAGGAAATCTGAAGCTTTCTTT	CASSYSRKSEAFF
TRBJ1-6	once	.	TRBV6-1	TGTGCCAGCAGTGAAAGGGGCAGGGGCGTCTATAATTCACCCCTCCACTTT	CASSERGRGVYNSPLHF
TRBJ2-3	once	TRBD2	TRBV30	TGTGCCTGGAGCGAGGGGACTAGCGGGATTCAAGATACGCAGTATTTT	CAWSEGTSGIQDTQYF
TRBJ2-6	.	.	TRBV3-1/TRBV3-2	TGTGCCAGCAGCCAAAGGGGTACAGAGTATGGGGCCAACGTCCTGACTTTC	CASSQRGTEYGANVLTF
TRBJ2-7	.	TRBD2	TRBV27	TGTGCCAGCAGTTCCGACCCCCTCGGAGCGGGAACCCCCTACGAGCAGTACTTC	CASSSDPLGAGTPYEQYF
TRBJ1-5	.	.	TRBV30	TGTGCCTGGAGTGCAGGGTCCAATCAGCCCCAGCATTTT	CAWSAGSNQPQHF
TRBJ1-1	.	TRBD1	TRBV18	TGTGCCAGCTCCCCTCAGAGACAGGGAAAGACTGAAGCTTTCTTT	CASSPQRQGKTEAFF
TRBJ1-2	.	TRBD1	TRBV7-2	TGTGCCAGCAGCTTCTGGACAGGGGATAGGGGTGGCTACACCTTC	CASSFWTGDRGGYTF
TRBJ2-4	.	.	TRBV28	TGTGCCAGCAGTTTAGCCAGGGTTCTGCTTAAAAACATTCAGTACTTC	CASSLARVLLKNIQYF
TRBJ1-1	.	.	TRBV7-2	TGTGCCAGCAGCGGCCGACATGGGAACACTGAAGCTTTCTTT	CASSGRHGNTEAFF
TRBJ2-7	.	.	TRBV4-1	TGCGCCAGCAGCCAAGCCGTTCAGGGCTCCTACGAGCAGTACTTC	CASSQAVQGSYEQYF
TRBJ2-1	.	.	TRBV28	TGTGCCAGCGACGATGCGCAGTTAGGAAACAATGAGCAGTTCTTC	CASDDAQLGNNEQFF
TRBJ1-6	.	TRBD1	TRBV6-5	TGTGCCAGCAACGACAGGGGACGTGGAGATTCACCCCTCCACTTT	CASNDRGRGDSPLHF
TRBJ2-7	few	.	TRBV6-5	TGTGCCAGCAGCTCGAGTGTGGGCTCCTACGAGCAGTACTTC	CASSSSVGSYEQYF
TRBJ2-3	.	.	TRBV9	TGTGCCAGCAGCGTAGGGGCAAGCGGTAACACAGATACGCAGTATTTT	CASSVGASGNTDTQYF
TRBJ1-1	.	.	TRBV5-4	TGTGCCAGCACCTACTACTCCGGCACTGAAGCTTTCTTT	CASTYYSGTEAFF
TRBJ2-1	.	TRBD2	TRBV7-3	TGTGCCAGCAGCCCTCACCCTAGGGGACTAGCGGGAGGAACGGGGAATGAGCAGTTCTTC	CASSPHPRGLAGGTGNEQFF
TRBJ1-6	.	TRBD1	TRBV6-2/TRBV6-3	TGTGCCAGCAGTGAGGCGAGACAGGGTTCACCCCTCCACTTT	CASSEARQGSPLHF
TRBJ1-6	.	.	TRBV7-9	TGTGCCAGCAGCCCCGGGCGGGAAGTTTCACCCCTCCACTTT	CASSPGREVSPLHF
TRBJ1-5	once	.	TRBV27	TGTGCCAGCAGTTACCTACAGGGTACCCAGCCCCAGCATTTT	CASSYLQGTQPQHF
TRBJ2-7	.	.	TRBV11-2	TGTGCCAGCAGCTTATGGCCGGGACCCTACGAGCAGTACTTC	CASSLWPGPYEQYF
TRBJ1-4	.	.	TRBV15	TGTGCCACCAGCAGAGATAAATCCTTTCTTGGGGGCTTACAGGAAAAACTGTTTTTT	CATSRDKSFLGGLQEKLFF
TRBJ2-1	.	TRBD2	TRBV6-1	TGTGCCAGCAGTGTCGGGACTAGCGGGAATTCCTACAATGAGCAGTTCTTC	CASSVGTSGNSYNEQFF
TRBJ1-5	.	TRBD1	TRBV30	TGTGCCTGGGACACAGGGGGCAATCAGCCCCAGCATTTT	CAWDTGGNQPQHF
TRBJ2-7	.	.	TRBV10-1	TGCGCCAGCAGTGAGGGCCCCAGCGAGCAGTACTTC	CASSEGPSEQYF
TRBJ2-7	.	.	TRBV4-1	TGCGCCAGCAGCCAACAAGCCCAAACCTACGAGCAGTACTTC	CASSQQAQTYEQYF
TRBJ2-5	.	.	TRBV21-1	TGTGCCAGCAGCATATTAGCGGGAGGGCCCCAAGAGACCCAGTACTTC	CASSILAGGPQETQYF
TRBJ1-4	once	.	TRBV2	TGTGCCAGCAGCCCCCCAGGGGCGTCAACTAATGAAAAACTGTTTTTT	CASSPPGASTNEKLFF